This T cell receptor beta chain was recovered during a study of T cell responses to AZD1222 COVID-19 vaccine. Study-level findings and limits: Clonal diversity may have been underestimated in mostly white British donors. Spike-wide coverage was observed for vaccine-associated CD4 TCRs, with dominant responses at 160-218 and 743-854.

On this clone: Its antigen remains unidentified.

Germline V lookup: CDR1 SGHRS, CDR2 YFSETQ. CDR3 length equals 14 residues. The V and J ends lost 5 bases and 2 bases respectively, with 12 bases between them. Using immunoSEQ multiplex PCR, the repertoire was profiled, and TCRdb retains in-frame clones only, with some absent. The table shows about 140,000 clones, with roughly 92% occurring only once. The origin of this receptor is an adult in good health. V gene TRBV5-1 combines with J gene TRBJ2-3; D may be TRBD1 (6 bases). The specimen comprised peripheral blood, sampled on day 0 of AZD1222 vaccination. The CDR3 sequence: CASSPGAVTDTQYF. The DNA of the CDR3 is TGCGCCAGCAGTCCAGGGGCGGTCACAGATACGCAGTATTTT.